This TCR beta chain was obtained from a study of T cell responses to AZD1222 COVID-19 vaccine. Study at large: Pooled samples include second doses given at about 4 or 12 weeks. Study-wide results and caveats: Sampling that yielded the repertoires occurred only after the peak T cell response. Spike-specific TCR breadth and depth went up after people got two AZD1222 doses.

The assay was immunoSEQ multiplex PCR, and TCRdb's table has in-frame clones only and misses some. In the table there are roughly 150,000 clones, 75% to 95% of which are singletons. Germline CDR1 is SGHNT and CDR2 is YYREEE (reference sequence). J was trimmed by 6 bases and V by 4 bases; bases with no gene match: 8. This CDR3 has 15 residues. Details on this clone: Its matching antigen is unknown.

This chain joins TRBV5-4 and TRBJ2-2; 8 nucleotides line up with TRBD1. The specimen was peripheral blood, collected on day 0 of AZD1222 vaccination. This sequence originates from an adult in good health. Here the CDR3 DNA reads TGTGCCAGCAGCCGGACAGGGAATGGCCCCGGGGAGCTGTTTTTT. Translating gives CASSRTGNGPGELFF.